This TCR beta chain was documented in a study of T cell changes during pregnancy in multiple sclerosis. Some clones are missing from TCRdb's copy, which holds only in-frame ones; the method was immunoSEQ multiplex PCR. The table lists fewer than 75,000 clones, approximately 90% of them singletons. Germline V gene sequence: CDR1 MNHEY, CDR2 SVGAGI. The CDR3 is 14 residues long. Trimming stripped 1 base from V and 10 bases from J, with 11 bases between. The genes are TRBV6-5 and TRBJ1-6; D remains ambiguous. This receptor was taken from a female donor in good health, enrolled as a control in a pregnancy study. This specimen consisted of peripheral blood, obtained after pregnancy. The CDR3, as DNA: TGTGCCAGCAGTTACTACCCTCCGCGATCACCCCTCCACTTT. Protein product: CASSYYPPRSPLHF.